Below, 15 T cell receptor beta chains from the same sample are listed, as sequenced in a study of vaccination and CD4 T cells after COVID-19. Treatment defined: roughly ten-day PBMC culture with coronavirus spike peptide pools or control peptides (ViraFEST assay). Sequenced with the Oncomine TCR Beta short-read assay was DNA taken from cultured CD4+ T cells. MiXCR, applied by TCRdb to the PCR reads, yields one record per CDR3 protein. The sample lists tens of thousands of distinct CDR3 sequences, around 48% occurring once. Antigens of these TCRs are unknown. Sequenced material: CD4+ T cells from blood, cultured in vitro. The source of these receptors is a human donor who had recovered from COVID-19.

The chain recombines TRBV2 with TRBJ1-1; TRBD1 might be the D (6 bases). The germline V gene encodes CDR1 SNHLY and CDR2 FYNNEI. The CDR3 runs 12 residues. V was trimmed by 5 bases and J by 7 bases, leaving 11 bases between them. CDR3 residues: CASSRTGLEAFF. Here the CDR3 DNA reads TGTGCCAGCAGTAGAACAGGGCTTGAAGCTTTCTTT.

This clonotype was observed a handful of times. This sequence joins TRBV20-1 and TRBJ1-5, with 9 bases fitting TRBD1. Germline loops: CDR1 DFQATT, CDR2 SNEGSKA (reference sequence). There are 13 residues in the CDR3. V trimming: 3 bases; J trimming: 7 bases; junction bases outside the gene matches: 4. Here the CDR3 DNA reads TGCAGTGCTAGTACAGGGGGCGGCCAGCCCCAGCATTTT. Translating it yields CSASTGGGQPQHF.

This sequence joins TRBV3-1 and TRBJ1-1, with unresolved D. CDR1 is LGHDT, CDR2 YNNKEL, per germline (reference sequence). The CDR3 length is 13 residues. V was clipped by 1 base and J by 3 bases, with 6 bases between them. The CDR3 nucleotides are TGTGCCAGCAGCCAAGGGAGGGACACTGAAGCTTTCTTT. Protein product: CASSQGRDTEAFF. Combining the CDR3 with reference TRBV3-1 and TRBJ1-1 gives the whole variable domain DTAVSQTPKYLVTQMGNDKSIKCEQNLGHDTMYWYKQDSKKFLKIMFSYNNKELIINETVPNRFSPKSPDKAHLNLHINSLELGDSAVYFCASSQGRDTEAFFGQGTRLTVV.

V gene TRBV7-2 combines with J gene TRBJ2-7; 8 nucleotides align to TRBD2. Germline trimming cut 4 bases from V and 3 bases from J; bases unmatched to any gene: 8. CDR1 is SGHTA and CDR2 is FQGNSA in the germline V gene. This CDR3 has 15 amino acids. The CDR3 reads CASSYGTRLLYEQYF. The DNA of the CDR3 is TGTGCCAGCAGCTATGGGACTAGGCTCCTCTACGAGCAGTACTTC.

The chain carries TRBV6-2 or TRBV6-3 and TRBJ2-3; weak D call: TRBD2 (6 bases). The V end was cut by 2 bases, the J end by 4 bases, with 16 bases between. The CDR3 runs 16 residues. The germline V gene has CDR1 MNHEY and CDR2 SVGEGT. The CDR3 is CASSYRESLGADTQYF. The CDR3 nucleotides read TGTGCCAGCAGTTACCGGGAGTCCTTAGGCGCAGATACGCAGTATTTT.

Only a few counts were recorded for this clonotype. V and J are TRBV20-1 and TRBJ1-2; 8 nucleotides align to TRBD1. V lost 0 bases to trimming and J lost 8 bases; unmatched junction nucleotides: 5. Germline values: CDR1 DFQATT, CDR2 SNEGSKA (reference sequence). This CDR3 region has 13 residues. In nucleotides, the CDR3 is TGCAGTGCTAGAGAGGGACAGGTTACGGGCTACACCTTC. Its translation: CSAREGQVTGYTF.

V is TRBV7-7 and J is TRBJ2-2; D remains ambiguous. Trimming shortened V by 3 bases and J by 9 bases, and 14 bases separated the two germline ends. Germline-derived CDR1 and CDR2 are SSHAT and FNYEAQ (reference sequence). The CDR3 spans 14 residues. The CDR3 nucleotides read TGTGCCAGCAGCTTGGACGCGAACAATCGGGAGCTGTTTTTT. This sequence encodes CASSLDANNRELFF.

J is TRBJ1-2 and V is TRBV21-1; TRBD1 is the table's D call, not checked against the DNA. TRBV21-1 is given as a pseudogene. The CDR3 consists of 14 residues. The DNA for the CDR3 is TGTGCCAGCAGCAAATGCCCCGGGACAGATGGCTACACCTTC. Translated: CASSKCPGTDGYTF.

The chain carries TRBV5-5 and TRBJ2-3; D unclear. Trimming left V 2 bases short and J 0 bases short, with 10 bases between. Per the germline V gene, CDR1 is SGHKS and CDR2 is YYEKEE (reference sequence). The CDR3 spans 15 residues. DNA of the CDR3: TGTGCCAGCAGCTTCGGAAGCTTAAGCACAGATACGCAGTATTTT. Translation gives CASSFGSLSTDTQYF. Complete variable domain (other parts from reference TRBV5-5 and TRBJ2-3): DAGVTQSPTHLIKTRGQQVTLRCSPISGHKSVSWYQQVLGQGPQFIFQYYEKEERGRGNFPDRFSARQFPNYSSELNVNALLLGDSALYLCASSFGSLSTDTQYFGPGTRLTVL.

In its sample, this clonotype was seen a few times. The chain is built from TRBV6-1 and TRBJ1-3, with a weak D call TRBD1 (6 bases). The germline V gene encodes CDR1 MNHNS and CDR2 SASEGT. This CDR3 is built from 14 residues. The V gene lost 5 bases and the J gene lost 4 bases, with 12 bases spanning the gap. The CDR3 sequence: CASSRSGEGNTIYF. CDR3 nucleotide sequence: TGTGCCAGCAGTCGGTCAGGGGAAGGAAACACCATATATTTT.

The J gene is TRBJ1-1, the V gene TRBV2; D is unclear. CDR1 and CDR2 (germline): SNHLY, FYNNEI. Trimming took off 7 bases at V and 0 bases at J, with 12 bases between the two ends. The CDR3 consists of 14 residues. CDR3 sequence (DNA): TGTGCCAGCATAAGGAGCGCCCTGAACACTGAAGCTTTCTTT. It is translated as CASIRSALNTEAFF.

The chain couples TRBV28 to TRBJ1-4; TRBD1 matches 10 bases. Per germline, CDR1 MDHEN and CDR2 SYDVKM. J gave up 8 bases and V 6 bases, and 6 bases lay outside the gene matches. This CDR3 is built from 14 residues. In DNA, the CDR3 is TGTGCCAGCAGCTGGACAGGGGGGGAAGAAAAACTGTTTTTT. Protein sequence: CASSWTGGEEKLFF.

This clonotype has only a few counts. V and J are TRBV6-2 or TRBV6-3 and TRBJ1-5; tentatively, D is TRBD1 (6 bases). The V gene lost 6 bases and the J gene lost 9 bases, with 24 bases spanning the gap. CDR3 length equals 16 residues. Germline values: CDR1 MNHEY, CDR2 SVGEGT. The CDR3 DNA sequence: TGTGCCAGCAGCTTACAGGGCGCCCCTCTAGCTCGGCCCCAGCATTTT. Its translation: CASSLQGAPLARPQHF.

This chain uses TRBV4-1 with TRBJ2-2, with 13 bases matching TRBD2. Germline loops: CDR1 MGHRA, CDR2 YSYEKL. The CDR3 covers 17 residues. The J segment lost 7 bases and the V segment lost 3 bases, leaving 8 bases of the junction unmatched. CDR3 nucleotides: TGCGCCAGCAGCCATGGCGGACTAGCGGGGGCGGGCGGGGAGCTGTTTTTT. Its translation: CASSHGGLAGAGGELFF.

This clonotype showed up just a few times. J is TRBJ2-1 and V is TRBV12-3 or TRBV12-4; tentative D call: TRBD2 (5 bases). The CDR3 is made up of 11 amino acids. V lost 6 bases to trimming and J lost 9 bases, with 9 bases between them. The CDR3 sequence: CASRRESEQFF. In DNA form, the CDR3 reads TGTGCCAGCAGAAGGGAGAGTGAGCAGTTCTTC.